This TCR beta chain stems from a study of T cell repertoires in cytomegalovirus infection (dated by TCRdb to the late 2010s). Describing the broader study: Peptide stimulations targeted recently identified HLA-C-restricted CMV epitopes, whose presentation resists viral immunomodulation, together with well-studied HLA-B-restricted epitopes. Donor HLA type was relevant to the analysis, because carriage of CMV infection together with the matching HLA type was indicated by public TCR beta signatures. What the study reported, not specific to this receptor: The ex vivo response was dominated by HLA-C-restricted CMV-specific TCR beta clonotypes, which also provided the single most frequent clonotype in two of eight donors. In both this cohort and an independent cohort of 352 donors, the cumulative frequency of public TCR beta family members distinguished carriers of CMV infection plus the relevant HLA type.

This clonotype was found many times. The clone's antigen remains unknown. Base qualities are not provided; no much larger clone lies one nucleotide away. The listed sequencing device is Illumina HiSeq 1500. TCRdb took the public reads, trimmed them with fastp at Q25, ran MiXCR for clone calling and kept in-frame beta chains. Identical CDR3 proteins give one entry, which carries the most common genes and DNA. Present in this sample are roughly 920,000 distinct CDR3 sequences, approximately 30% of which were seen just once. The top ten constitute roughly 13% of the sample. From cysteine to phenylalanine, the CDR3 is 18 amino acids long. The DNA shown is the 54-base CDR3, in frame from base 1. Trimming removed 7 bases from V and 0 bases from J; the gene matches leave 12 bases unexplained. CDR1 and CDR2 are read off the germline V gene as SGHTA and FQGNSA. Reading the label with the study, this specimen's treatment or condition is: in vitro stimulation with specific CMV peptide epitopes to enrich CMV-specific T cells.

The source of this sequence is a human donor in good health (CMV status not recorded). Some clones in this sample may be carry-over from other donors' samples. The input for sequencing was cultured CD8+ T cells from PBMCs, taken from culture after CMV antigen stimulation. In this chain, TRBV7-2 is recombined with TRBJ2-6; TRBD1 matches 7 bases in the middle. The CDR3 region: CASNPRTGQPSGANVLTF. In nucleotides, the sequence is TGTGCCAGCAACCCCCGGACAGGACAACCCTCTGGGGCCAACGTCCTGACTTTC.